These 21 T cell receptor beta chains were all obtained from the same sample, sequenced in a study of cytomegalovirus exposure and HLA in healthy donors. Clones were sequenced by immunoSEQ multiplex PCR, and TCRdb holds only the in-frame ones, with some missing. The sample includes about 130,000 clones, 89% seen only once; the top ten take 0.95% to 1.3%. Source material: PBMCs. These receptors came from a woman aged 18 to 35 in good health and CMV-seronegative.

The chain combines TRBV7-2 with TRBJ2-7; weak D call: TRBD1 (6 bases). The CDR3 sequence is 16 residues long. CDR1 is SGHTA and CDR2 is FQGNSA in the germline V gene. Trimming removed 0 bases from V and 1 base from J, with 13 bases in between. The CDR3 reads CASSLAPQGRSYEQYF. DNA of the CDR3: TGTGCCAGCAGCTTAGCGCCACAGGGAAGGTCCTACGAGCAGTACTTC.

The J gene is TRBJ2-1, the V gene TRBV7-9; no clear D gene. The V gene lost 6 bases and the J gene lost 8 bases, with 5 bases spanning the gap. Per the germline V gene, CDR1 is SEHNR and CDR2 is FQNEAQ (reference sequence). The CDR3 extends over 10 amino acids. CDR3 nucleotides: TGTGCCAGCAGAAGCGATGAGCAGTTCTTC. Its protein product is CASRSDEQFF.

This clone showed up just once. The CDR3 bases are TGCAGCCCGCGACTAGCGGGGAGTCAAGAGACCCAGTACTTC. Protein product: CSPRLAGSQETQYF. V and J are TRBV29-1 and TRBJ2-5; TRBD2 aligns across 11 bases. The CDR3 loop spans 14 amino acids. V was pared by 8 bases and J by 2 bases, with 7 bases of the junction left unmatched. From germline, CDR1 is SQVTM and CDR2 ANQGSEA.

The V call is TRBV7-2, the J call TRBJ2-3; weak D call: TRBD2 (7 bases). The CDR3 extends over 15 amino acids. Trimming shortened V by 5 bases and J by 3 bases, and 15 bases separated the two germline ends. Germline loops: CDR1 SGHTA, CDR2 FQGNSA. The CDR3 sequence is CASSPGRGQTDTQYF. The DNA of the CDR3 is TGTGCCAGCAGCCCGGGGAGGGGACAAACAGATACGCAGTATTTT.

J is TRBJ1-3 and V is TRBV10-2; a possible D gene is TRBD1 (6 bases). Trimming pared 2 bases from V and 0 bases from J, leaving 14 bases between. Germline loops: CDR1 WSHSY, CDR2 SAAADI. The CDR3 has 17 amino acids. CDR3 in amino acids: CASSEARTESSGNTIYF. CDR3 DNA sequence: TGCGCCAGCAGTGAGGCGAGGACAGAGAGCTCTGGAAACACCATATATTTT.

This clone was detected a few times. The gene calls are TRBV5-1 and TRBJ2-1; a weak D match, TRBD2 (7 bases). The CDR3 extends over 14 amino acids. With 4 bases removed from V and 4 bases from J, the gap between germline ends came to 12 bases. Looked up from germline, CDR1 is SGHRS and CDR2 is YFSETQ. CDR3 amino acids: CASSAGAHYNEQFF. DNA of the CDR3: TGCGCCAGCAGCGCGGGGGCCCATTACAATGAGCAGTTCTTC.

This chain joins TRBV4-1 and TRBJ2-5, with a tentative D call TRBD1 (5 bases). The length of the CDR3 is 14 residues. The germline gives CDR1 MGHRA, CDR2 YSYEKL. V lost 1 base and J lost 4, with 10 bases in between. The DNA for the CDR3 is TGCGCCAGCAGCCAAGGTGGGGCCACAGAGACCCAGTACTTC. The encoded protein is CASSQGGATETQYF.

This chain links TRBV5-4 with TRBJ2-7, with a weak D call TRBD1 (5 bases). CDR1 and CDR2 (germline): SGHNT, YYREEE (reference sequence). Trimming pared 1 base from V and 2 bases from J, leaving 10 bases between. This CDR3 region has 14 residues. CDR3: CASSLSGAAYEQYV. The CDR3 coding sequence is TGTGCCAGCAGCTTGAGTGGGGCTGCCTACGAGCAGTACGTC.

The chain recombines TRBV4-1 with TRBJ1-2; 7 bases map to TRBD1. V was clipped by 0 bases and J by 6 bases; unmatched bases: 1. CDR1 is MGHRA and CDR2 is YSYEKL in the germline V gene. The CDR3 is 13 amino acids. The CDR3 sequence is CASSQDGTDGYTF. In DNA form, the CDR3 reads TGCGCCAGCAGCCAAGACGGGACAGATGGCTACACCTTC.

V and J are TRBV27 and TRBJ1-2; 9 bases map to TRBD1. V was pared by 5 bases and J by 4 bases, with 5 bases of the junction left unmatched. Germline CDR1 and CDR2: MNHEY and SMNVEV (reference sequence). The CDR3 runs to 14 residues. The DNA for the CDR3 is TGTGCCAGCAGTCCGGACAGGGGATCCTATGGCTACACCTTC. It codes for CASSPDRGSYGYTF.

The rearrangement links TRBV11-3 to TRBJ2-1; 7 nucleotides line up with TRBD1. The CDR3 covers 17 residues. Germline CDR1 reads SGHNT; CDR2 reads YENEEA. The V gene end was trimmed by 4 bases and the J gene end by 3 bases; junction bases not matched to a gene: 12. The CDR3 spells CASSSYREGANYNEQFF. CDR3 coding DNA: TGTGCCAGCAGCTCATACCGTGAGGGGGCTAACTACAATGAGCAGTTCTTC.

CDR3 coding DNA: TGTGCCAGCAGTCAACGCCGCGAGTGGGGCTCACCCCTCCACTTT. Its translation is CASSQRREWGSPLHF. The chain couples TRBV27 to TRBJ1-6; a possible D gene is TRBD1 (5 bases). The CDR3 has 15 amino acids. V was shortened by 5 bases and J by 10 bases, with 18 bases between the two germline ends. Germline CDR1 reads MNHEY; CDR2 reads SMNVEV (reference sequence).

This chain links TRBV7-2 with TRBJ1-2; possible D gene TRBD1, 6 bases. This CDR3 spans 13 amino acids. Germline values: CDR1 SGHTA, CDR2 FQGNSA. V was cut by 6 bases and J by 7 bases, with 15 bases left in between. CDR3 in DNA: TGTGCCAGCAGGAGGACAGAGCTAGGTGGCTACACCTTC. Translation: CASRRTELGGYTF.

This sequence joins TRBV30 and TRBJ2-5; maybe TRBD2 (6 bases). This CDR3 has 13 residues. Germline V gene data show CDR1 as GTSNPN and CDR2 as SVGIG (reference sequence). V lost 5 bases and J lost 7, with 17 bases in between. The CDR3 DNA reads TGTGCCTGGGGACCCGGGAGAACTGGGACCCAGTACTTC. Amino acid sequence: CAWGPGRTGTQYF.

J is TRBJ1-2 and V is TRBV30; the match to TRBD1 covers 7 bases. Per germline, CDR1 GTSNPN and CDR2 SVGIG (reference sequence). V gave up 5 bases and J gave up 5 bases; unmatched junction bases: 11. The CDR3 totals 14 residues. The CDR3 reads CAWGGTASSYGYTF. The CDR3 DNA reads TGTGCCTGGGGAGGGACAGCGAGCTCTTATGGCTACACCTTC.

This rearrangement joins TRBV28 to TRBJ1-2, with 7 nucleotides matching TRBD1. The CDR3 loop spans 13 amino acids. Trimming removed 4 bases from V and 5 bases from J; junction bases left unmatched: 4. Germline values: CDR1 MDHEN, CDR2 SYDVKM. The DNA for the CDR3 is TGTGCCAGCAGTTGGGGGACAGAATATGGCTACACCTTC. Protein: CASSWGTEYGYTF.

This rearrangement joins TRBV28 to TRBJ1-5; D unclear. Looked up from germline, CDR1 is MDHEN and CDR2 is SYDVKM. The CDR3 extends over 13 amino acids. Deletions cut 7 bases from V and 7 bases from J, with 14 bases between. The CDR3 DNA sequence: TGTGCCAGCAACGTGGGCGCGGGGCAGCCCCAGCATTTT. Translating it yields CASNVGAGQPQHF.

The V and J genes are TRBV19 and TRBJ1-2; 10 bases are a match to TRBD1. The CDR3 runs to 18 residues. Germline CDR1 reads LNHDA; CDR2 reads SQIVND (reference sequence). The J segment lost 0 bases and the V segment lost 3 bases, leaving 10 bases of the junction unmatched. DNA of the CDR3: TGTGCCAGTAGTATTGTGGGGACAGGGGCCCCCTCTAACTATGGCTACACCTTC. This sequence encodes CASSIVGTGAPSNYGYTF.

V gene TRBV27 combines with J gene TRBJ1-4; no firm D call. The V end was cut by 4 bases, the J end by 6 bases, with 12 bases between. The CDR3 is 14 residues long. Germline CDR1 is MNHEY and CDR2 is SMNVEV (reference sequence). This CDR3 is CASSWSGFDEKLFF. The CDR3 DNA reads TGTGCCAGCAGTTGGTCCGGTTTTGATGAAAAACTGTTTTTT.

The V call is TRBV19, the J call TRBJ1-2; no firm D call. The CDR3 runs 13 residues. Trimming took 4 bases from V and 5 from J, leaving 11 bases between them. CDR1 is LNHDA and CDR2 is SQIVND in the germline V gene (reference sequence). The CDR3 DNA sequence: TGTGCCAGTAGTAAAAGAGCTGAGTATGGCTACACCTTC. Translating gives CASSKRAEYGYTF.

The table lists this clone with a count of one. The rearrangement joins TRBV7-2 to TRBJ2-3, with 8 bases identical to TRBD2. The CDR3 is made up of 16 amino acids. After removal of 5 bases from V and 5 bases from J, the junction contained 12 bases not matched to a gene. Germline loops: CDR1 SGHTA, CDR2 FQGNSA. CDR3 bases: TGTGCCAGCAGCGGGGGAGCCGGGAGGGCCGTAGATACGCAGTATTTT. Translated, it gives CASSGGAGRAVDTQYF.